Each of the 15 T cell receptor beta chains below was sequenced from the same sample in a study of blood T cell repertoires in COVID-19. Assay used: immunoSEQ multiplex PCR; TCRdb lists only in-frame clones, some missing. The sample consists of about 170,000 clones, around four fifths of them appearing once. Sequencing was carried out using peripheral blood. Receptors were obtained from an elderly woman with COVID-19, enrolled during active disease.

The rearrangement joins TRBV4-1 to TRBJ1-2; TRBD1 matches at 9 bases. The V gene end was trimmed by 4 bases and the J gene end by 6 bases; junction bases not matched to a gene: 6. Germline V lookup: CDR1 MGHRA, CDR2 YSYEKL. This CDR3 is 14 amino acids long. Here the CDR3 reads CASSPGQGRDGYTF. CDR3 in DNA: TGCGCCAGCAGCCCTGGACAGGGGAGGGATGGCTACACCTTC.

This chain uses TRBV7-9 with TRBJ1-4, with 8 bases matching TRBD1. CDR3 size: 15 residues. In germline, CDR1 is SEHNR, CDR2 FQNEAQ (reference sequence). The V gene end was trimmed by 5 bases and the J gene end by 7 bases; junction bases not matched to a gene: 9. CDR3 sequence: CASSPIQGGGEKLFF. In DNA, the CDR3 is TGTGCCAGCAGCCCGATACAGGGGGGCGGTGAAAAACTGTTTTTT.

This chain's CDR3 is CASRGQVGDEQFF. DNA of the CDR3: TGTGCCAGCAGGGGACAGGTAGGGGATGAGCAGTTCTTC. The V and J genes are TRBV2 and TRBJ2-1, with TRBD1 matching over 8 bases. V lost 6 bases, J lost 8 bases, and 6 bases stayed unmatched. Per germline, CDR1 SNHLY and CDR2 FYNNEI. This CDR3 comprises 13 residues.

This rearrangement joins TRBV3-1 (or the pseudogene TRBV3-2) to TRBJ1-4; D gene uncertain. The ends were cut back, 1 base at V and 3 bases at J, with 12 bases in the middle. Germline-derived CDR1 and CDR2 are LGHDT and YNNKEL (reference sequence). CDR3 length: 16 residues. CDR3: CASSQVVERANEKLFF. DNA of the CDR3: TGTGCCAGCAGCCAAGTCGTAGAAAGAGCTAATGAAAAACTGTTTTTT.

CDR3 protein: CASSLVPSGRIGETQYF. The DNA for the CDR3 is TGTGCCAGCAGCTTGGTACCTAGCGGGAGAATCGGGGAGACCCAGTACTTC. This chain connects TRBV5-4 to TRBJ2-5, with TRBD2 identical over 10 bases. The length of the CDR3 is 17 residues. CDR1 is SGHNT, CDR2 YYREEE, per germline (reference sequence). V dropped 0 bases and J dropped 5; count of bases not matched to a gene: 10.

This chain links TRBV27 with TRBJ2-7; 12 nucleotides match TRBD2. This CDR3 has 13 residues. Germline-derived CDR1 and CDR2 are MNHEY and SMNVEV (reference sequence). V shed 8 bases, J shed 4 bases, and the junction held 3 bases outside the gene matches. The CDR3 region has the DNA TGTGCCAGCGGACTAGCGGGACAGTACGAGCAGTACTTC. It translates to CASGLAGQYEQYF.

This clone was counted a few times. This chain links TRBV2 with TRBJ2-2; 7 bases agree with TRBD1. This CDR3 is 14 amino acids long. Unmatched junction bases numbered 3, after V lost 4 bases and J lost 4 bases. Germline CDR1 SNHLY, CDR2 FYNNEI. The CDR3 here is CASSVDRATGELFF. For the CDR3, the DNA is TGTGCCAGCAGTGTAGACAGGGCCACCGGGGAGCTGTTTTTT.

The chain is built from TRBV7-6 and TRBJ2-7; 13 bases line up with TRBD2. CDR1 is SGHVS and CDR2 is FNYEAQ in the germline V gene. J lost 2 bases, V lost 3 bases, and 4 bases had no gene match. The CDR3 has 16 amino acids. The CDR3: CASSFGLAGETYEQYF. The CDR3 DNA reads TGTGCCAGCAGCTTTGGACTAGCGGGAGAAACCTACGAGCAGTACTTC.

The chain is built from TRBV9 and TRBJ2-7; D might be TRBD2 (6 bases). The V end was cut by 3 bases, the J end by 7 bases, with 23 bases between. The germline gives CDR1 SGDLS, CDR2 YYNGEE. This CDR3 has 16 amino acids. The chain's CDR3 is CASSGGLPFIRGEQYF. The CDR3 DNA is TGTGCCAGCAGCGGGGGCCTACCCTTTATCCGGGGGGAGCAGTACTTC.

V is TRBV4-1 and J is TRBJ1-4; 9 nucleotides align to TRBD1. Germline CDR1 MGHRA, CDR2 YSYEKL. The CDR3 loop spans 15 amino acids. After removal of 4 bases from V and 8 bases from J, the junction contained 8 bases not matched to a gene. For the CDR3, the DNA is TGCGCCAGCAGCCCGACAAGGACAGGGGAAGAAAAACTGTTTTTT. Translating gives CASSPTRTGEEKLFF.

The chain couples TRBV10-3 to TRBJ2-1; D is perhaps TRBD1 (5 bases). This CDR3 is 13 amino acids long. Per germline, CDR1 ENHRY and CDR2 SYGVKD. Between the trimmed V and J ends, which lost 4 bases and 9 bases, there was a span of 13 bases. In DNA, the CDR3 is TGTGCCATCAGTGCCCCAGGGTGGGGTGAGCAGTTCTTC. Its translation is CAISAPGWGEQFF.

This clone appeared once. The chain has TRBV5-1 and TRBJ1-4; D is possibly TRBD1 (6 bases). The CDR3 loop spans 16 amino acids. Trimming took off 4 bases at V and 5 bases at J, with 18 bases between the two ends. CDR1 SGHRS and CDR2 YFSETQ come from the germline V gene. As DNA, the CDR3 is TGCGCCAGCAGCGAGACCGCAGGGGTAGGGAATGAAAAACTGTTTTTT. Residues: CASSETAGVGNEKLFF.

Note on this clone: An end of the junction differs from the germline gene, which may be a read error. This rearrangement joins TRBV12-3 or TRBV12-4 to TRBJ2-4; D unresolved. The CDR3 runs to 12 residues. The CDR3 is CASSLDTEIAHF. The CDR3 coding sequence is TGTGCCAGCAGTTTAGATACAGAAATTGCGCACTTC.

This chain joins TRBV19 and TRBJ1-5; TRBD1 aligns across 7 bases. Germline values: CDR1 LNHDA, CDR2 SQIVND (reference sequence). The CDR3 is 15 amino acids. The V and J ends lost 5 bases and 1 base, in that order; junction bases with no gene match: 5. The chain's CDR3 is CASSSTGASNQPQHF. For the CDR3, the DNA is TGTGCCAGTAGTTCAACAGGGGCCAGCAATCAGCCCCAGCATTTT.

This rearrangement joins TRBV5-1 to TRBJ2-7; 9 nucleotides line up with TRBD1. The CDR3 is 17 amino acids. Germline CDR1 and CDR2: SGHRS and YFSETQ. J gave up 3 bases and V 1 base, and 11 bases lay outside the gene matches. CDR3 sequence: CASSLSARDRAFYEQYF. CDR3 in DNA: TGCGCCAGCAGCTTGTCCGCCCGGGACAGGGCTTTCTACGAGCAGTACTTC.